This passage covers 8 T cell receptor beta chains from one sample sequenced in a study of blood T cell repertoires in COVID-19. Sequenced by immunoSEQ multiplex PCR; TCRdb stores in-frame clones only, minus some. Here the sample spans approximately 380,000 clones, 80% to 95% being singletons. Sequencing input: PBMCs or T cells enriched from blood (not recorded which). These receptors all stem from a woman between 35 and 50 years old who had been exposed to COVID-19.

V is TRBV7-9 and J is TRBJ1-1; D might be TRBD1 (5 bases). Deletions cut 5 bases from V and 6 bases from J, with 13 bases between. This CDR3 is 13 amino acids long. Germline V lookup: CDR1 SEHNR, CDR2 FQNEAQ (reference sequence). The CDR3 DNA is TGTGCCAGCAGCCGATTTACAGGTGCTGAAGCTTTCTTT. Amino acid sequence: CASSRFTGAEAFF. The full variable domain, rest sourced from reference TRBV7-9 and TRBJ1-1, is DTGVSQNPRHKITKRGQNVTFRCDPISEHNRLYWYRQTLGQGPEFLTYFQNEAQLEKSRLLSDRFSAERPKGSFSTLEIQRTEQGDSAMYLCASSRFTGAEAFFGQGTRLTVV.

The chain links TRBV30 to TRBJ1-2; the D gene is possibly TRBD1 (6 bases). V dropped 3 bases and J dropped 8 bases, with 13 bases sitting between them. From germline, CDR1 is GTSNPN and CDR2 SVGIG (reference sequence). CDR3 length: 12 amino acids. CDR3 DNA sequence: TGTGCCTGGAGCCGAATAGGGGGAGGCTACACCTTC. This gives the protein CAWSRIGGGYTF.

Here the CDR3 DNA reads TGTGCCAGCAGGGGGGGGGACGGCGGCCCTGGAAACACCATATATTTT. Its protein is CASRGGDGGPGNTIYF. V usage is TRBV2 and J usage is TRBJ1-3; a weak D match, TRBD1 (5 bases). The germline V gene has CDR1 SNHLY and CDR2 FYNNEI. CDR3 length: 16 amino acids. Trimming left V 6 bases short and J 2 bases short, with 17 bases between.

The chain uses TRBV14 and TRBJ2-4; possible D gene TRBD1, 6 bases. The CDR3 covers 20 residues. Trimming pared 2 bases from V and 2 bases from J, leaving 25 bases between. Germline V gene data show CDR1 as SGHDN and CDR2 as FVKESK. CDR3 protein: CASSQNRQDTGSWSKNIQYF. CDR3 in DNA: TGTGCCAGCAGCCAAAATAGGCAGGATACAGGGTCGTGGTCCAAAAACATTCAGTACTTC.

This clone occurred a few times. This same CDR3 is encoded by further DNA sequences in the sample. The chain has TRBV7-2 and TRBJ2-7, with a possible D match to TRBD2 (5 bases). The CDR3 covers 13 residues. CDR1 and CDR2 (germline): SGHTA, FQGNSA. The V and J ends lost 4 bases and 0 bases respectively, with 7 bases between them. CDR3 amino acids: CASSSRGSYEQYF. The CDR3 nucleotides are TGTGCCAGCAGCTCCCGGGGCTCCTACGAGCAGTACTTC.

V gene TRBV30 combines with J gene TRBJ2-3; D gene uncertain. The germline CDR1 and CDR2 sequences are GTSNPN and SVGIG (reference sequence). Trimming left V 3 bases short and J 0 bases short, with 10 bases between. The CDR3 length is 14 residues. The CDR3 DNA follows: TGTGCCTGGAGGTCGGTCGGGAGCACAGATACGCAGTATTTT. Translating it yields CAWRSVGSTDTQYF.

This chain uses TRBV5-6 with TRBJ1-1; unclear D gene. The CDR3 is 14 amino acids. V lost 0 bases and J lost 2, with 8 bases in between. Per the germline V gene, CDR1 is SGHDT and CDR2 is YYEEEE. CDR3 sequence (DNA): TGTGCCAGCAGCTTGGGGCTGGGCAACACTGAAGCTTTCTTT. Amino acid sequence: CASSLGLGNTEAFF.

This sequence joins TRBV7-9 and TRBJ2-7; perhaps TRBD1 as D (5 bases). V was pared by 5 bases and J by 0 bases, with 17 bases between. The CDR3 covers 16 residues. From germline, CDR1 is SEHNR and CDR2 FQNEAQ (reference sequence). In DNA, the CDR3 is TGTGCCAGCAGCGCACCTTACAAGGGGAACTCCTACGAGCAGTACTTC. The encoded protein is CASSAPYKGNSYEQYF.